The entry below gives a single T cell receptor beta chain sequence along with its context. The antigen is not known. The source of the sample is a study of T cell responses to AZD1222 COVID-19 vaccine. At the level of the study: Both about-4-week and about-12-week second-dose recipients were combined. Study outcomes and limitations: CD4 TCRs linked to vaccination spanned spike, dominating at 160-218 and 743-854. Repertoire collection took place solely once the T cell response had peaked.

Germline V gives CDR1 SGHVS, CDR2 FQNEAQ. CDR3 length: 14 residues. Trimming removed 5 bases from V and 8 bases from J, with 18 bases in between. TCRdb's table, derived via immunoSEQ multiplex PCR, lists solely in-frame clones and lacks some. Altogether 170,000 or so clones are present, about nine tenths being singletons, with the ten largest covering approximately 2.8%. This receptor was taken from an adult in good health. This rearrangement joins TRBV7-8 to TRBJ1-2; D gene unclear. The sequences come from peripheral blood, collected on day 0 of AZD1222 vaccination. CDR3 loop: CASSPRTTDTGYTF. For the CDR3, the DNA is TGTGCCAGCAGCCCTCGAACCACCGATACGGGCTACACCTTC.